This TCR beta chain derives from a study of PD-1 blockade in classical Hodgkin lymphoma. Study at large: Nivolumab dosed at 3 mg/kg went to patients intravenously every 2 weeks. Study-wide results and limits: Complete responders showed a baseline diversity that resembled the diversity of newly diagnosed patients.

The ends were cut back, 7 bases at V and 5 bases at J, with 14 bases in the middle. The CDR3 sequence is 13 residues long. From germline, CDR1 is SGHAT and CDR2 FQNNGV. Every patient was affected by relapse after autologous stem cell transplantation, while exposure to brentuximab vedotin was not uniform. Concerning this clone itself: Its antigen is as yet unknown.

Sequencing was performed with immunoSEQ multiplex PCR; in TCRdb, only in-frame clones are kept and a portion is missing. The sample lists about 17,000 clones, about 81% occurring once. The clonotype comes from a human donor with classical Hodgkin lymphoma. Source: peripheral blood mononuclear cells (PBMCs), taken at baseline. V usage is TRBV11-2 and J usage is TRBJ1-1; no clear D. CDR3 loop: CASTLPRWTEAFF. The CDR3 DNA reads TGTGCCAGCACCCTCCCCCGGTGGACTGAAGCTTTCTTT.